The T cell receptor (beta chain) described here comes from a study of cytomegalovirus exposure and HLA in healthy donors. The PCR employed 60 Vbeta primers together with 13 Jbeta primers. Sequenced by immunoSEQ multiplex PCR; TCRdb stores in-frame clones only, minus some. This repertoire includes about 74,000 clones. Remarks on this clone: The antigen is undetermined.

Overall study findings and caveats: Earlier analysis found most TCR beta V segments productive about 87% or about 30% of the time. Association with HLA alleles at 0.05 false discovery rate was found for 15,000 or so TCR beta sequences in a later analysis.

Germline values: CDR1 MNHEY, CDR2 SMNVEV (reference sequence). J was trimmed by 1 base and V by 3 bases; bases with no gene match: 6. The CDR3 is made up of 16 amino acids. Material for sequencing was PBMCs. The source is a female donor in good health and CMV-seropositive. The V gene is TRBV27, the J gene TRBJ2-3; TRBD2 aligns across 8 bases. CDR3 residues: CASSFRGRPGTDTQYF. DNA for the CDR3: TGTGCCAGCAGTTTCCGCGGGAGGCCAGGCACAGATACGCAGTATTTT.